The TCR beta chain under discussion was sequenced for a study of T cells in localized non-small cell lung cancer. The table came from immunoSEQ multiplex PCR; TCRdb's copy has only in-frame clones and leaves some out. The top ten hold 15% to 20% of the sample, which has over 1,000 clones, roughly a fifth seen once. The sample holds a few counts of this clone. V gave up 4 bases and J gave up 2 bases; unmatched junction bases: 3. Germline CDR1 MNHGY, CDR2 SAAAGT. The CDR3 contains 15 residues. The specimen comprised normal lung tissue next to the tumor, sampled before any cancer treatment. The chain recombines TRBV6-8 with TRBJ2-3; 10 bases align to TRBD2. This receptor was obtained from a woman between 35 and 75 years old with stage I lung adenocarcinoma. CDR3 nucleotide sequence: TGTGCCAGCAGTTCGGGACTAGCGAACACAGATACGCAGTATTTT. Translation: CASSSGLANTDTQYF.